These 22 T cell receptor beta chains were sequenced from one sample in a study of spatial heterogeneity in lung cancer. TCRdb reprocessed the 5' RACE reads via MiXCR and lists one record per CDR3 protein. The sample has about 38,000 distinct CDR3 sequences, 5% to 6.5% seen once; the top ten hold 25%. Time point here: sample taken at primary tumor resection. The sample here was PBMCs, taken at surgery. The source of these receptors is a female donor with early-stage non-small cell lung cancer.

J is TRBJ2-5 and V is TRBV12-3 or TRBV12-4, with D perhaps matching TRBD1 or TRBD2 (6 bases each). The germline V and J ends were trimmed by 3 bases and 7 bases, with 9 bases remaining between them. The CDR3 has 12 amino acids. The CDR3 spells CASSFGGRTQYF. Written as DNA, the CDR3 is TGTGCCAGCAGTTTCGGGGGCAGGACCCAGTACTTC.

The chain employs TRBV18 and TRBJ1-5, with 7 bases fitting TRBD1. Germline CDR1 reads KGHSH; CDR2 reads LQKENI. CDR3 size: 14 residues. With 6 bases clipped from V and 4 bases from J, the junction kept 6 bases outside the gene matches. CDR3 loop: CASSPGQVNQPQHF. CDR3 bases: TGTGCCAGCTCTCCCGGACAGGTGAATCAGCCCCAGCATTTT.

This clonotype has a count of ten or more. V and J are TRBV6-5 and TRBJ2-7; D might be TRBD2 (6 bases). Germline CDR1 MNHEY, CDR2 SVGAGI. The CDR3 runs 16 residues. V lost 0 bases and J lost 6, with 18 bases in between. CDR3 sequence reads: CASSYSEGSFRGEQYF. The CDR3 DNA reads TGTGCCAGCAGTTACTCGGAGGGATCATTTCGGGGCGAGCAGTACTTC.

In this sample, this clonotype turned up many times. CDR3 residues: CASRPLRGGTEAFF. Here the CDR3 DNA reads TGTGCCAGCAGGCCCCTGAGGGGGGGGACTGAAGCTTTCTTT. The V and J genes are TRBV12-3 or TRBV12-4 and TRBJ1-1; the D gene is possibly TRBD1 (6 bases). V was trimmed by 6 bases and J by 5 bases, leaving 16 bases between them. The CDR3 runs 14 residues.

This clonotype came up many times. Here the CDR3 reads CASSVTSILTGGELFF. CDR3 bases: TGTGCCAGCAGTGTTACTAGCATCCTGACGGGCGGGGAGCTGTTTTTT. This rearrangement joins TRBV6-6 to TRBJ2-2; D is possibly TRBD2 (6 bases). The CDR3 runs 16 residues. CDR1 is MNHNY and CDR2 is SVGAGI in the germline V gene (reference sequence). The V end lost 5 bases, the J end lost 7 bases, and 20 bases lay between the germline ends.

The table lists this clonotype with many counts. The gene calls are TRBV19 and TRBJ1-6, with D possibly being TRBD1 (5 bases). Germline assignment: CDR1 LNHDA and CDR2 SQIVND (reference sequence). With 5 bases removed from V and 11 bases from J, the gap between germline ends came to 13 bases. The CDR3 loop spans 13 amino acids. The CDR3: CASSDREGTPLHF. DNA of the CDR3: TGTGCCAGTAGTGACCGAGAGGGGACACCCCTCCACTTT. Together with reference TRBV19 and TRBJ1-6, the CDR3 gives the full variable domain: DGGITQSPKYLFRKEGQNVTLSCEQNLNHDAMYWYRQDPGQGLRLIYYSQIVNDFQKGDIAEGYSVSREKKESFPLTVTSAQKNPTAFYLCASSDREGTPLHFGNGTRLTVT.

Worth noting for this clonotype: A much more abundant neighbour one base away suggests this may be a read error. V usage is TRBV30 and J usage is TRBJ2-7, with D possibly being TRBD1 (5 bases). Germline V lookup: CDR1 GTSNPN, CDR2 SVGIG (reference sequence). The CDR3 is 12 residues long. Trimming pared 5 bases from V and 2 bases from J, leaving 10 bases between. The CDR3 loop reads CAWVEQAYEQYF. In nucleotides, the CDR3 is TGTGCCTGGGTCGAACAGGCCTACGAGCAGTACTTC.

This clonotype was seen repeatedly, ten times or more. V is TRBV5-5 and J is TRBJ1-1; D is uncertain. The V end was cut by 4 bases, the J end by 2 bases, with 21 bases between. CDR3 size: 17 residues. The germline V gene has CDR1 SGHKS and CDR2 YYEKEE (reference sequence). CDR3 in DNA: TGTGCCAGCAGCGGAATCCGGGCAAATGCGGGTAACACTGAAGCTTTCTTT. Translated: CASSGIRANAGNTEAFF.

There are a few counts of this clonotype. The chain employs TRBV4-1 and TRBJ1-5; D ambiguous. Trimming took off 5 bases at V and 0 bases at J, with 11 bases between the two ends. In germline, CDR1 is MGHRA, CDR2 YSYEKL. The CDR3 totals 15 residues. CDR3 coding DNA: TGCGCCAGCAGCACTCAGAGAAATAGCAATCAGCCCCAGCATTTT. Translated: CASSTQRNSNQPQHF.

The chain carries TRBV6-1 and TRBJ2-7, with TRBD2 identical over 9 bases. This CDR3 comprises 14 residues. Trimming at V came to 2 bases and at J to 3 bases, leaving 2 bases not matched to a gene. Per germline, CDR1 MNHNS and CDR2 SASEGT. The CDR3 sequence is CASSELAGFYEQYF. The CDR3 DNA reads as TGTGCCAGCAGTGAACTAGCGGGGTTCTACGAGCAGTACTTC.

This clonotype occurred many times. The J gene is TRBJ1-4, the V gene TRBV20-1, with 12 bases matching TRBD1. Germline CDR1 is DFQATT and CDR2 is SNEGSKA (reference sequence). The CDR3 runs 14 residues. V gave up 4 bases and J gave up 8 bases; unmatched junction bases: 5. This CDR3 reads CSATPGTGGEKLFF. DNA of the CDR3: TGCAGTGCTACACCCGGGACAGGGGGCGAAAAACTGTTTTTT.

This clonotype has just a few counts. The CDR3 loop is CASSSLPPQGPTLVDQPQHF. As DNA, the CDR3 is TGTGCCAGCAGTTCCCTCCCGCCACAGGGCCCTACGCTCGTTGATCAGCCCCAGCATTTT. V gene TRBV27 combines with J gene TRBJ1-5, with a possible D match to TRBD1 (6 bases). The length of the CDR3 is 20 residues. Deletions cut 4 bases from V and 5 bases from J, with 30 bases between. The germline gives CDR1 MNHEY, CDR2 SMNVEV (reference sequence).

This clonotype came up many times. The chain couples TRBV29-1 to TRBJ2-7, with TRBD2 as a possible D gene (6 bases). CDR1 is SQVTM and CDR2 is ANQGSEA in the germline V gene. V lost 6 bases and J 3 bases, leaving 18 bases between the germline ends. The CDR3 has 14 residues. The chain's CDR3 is CSVEGPRGSYEQYF. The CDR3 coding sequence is TGCAGCGTGGAGGGACCGCGGGGTAGCTACGAGCAGTACTTC.

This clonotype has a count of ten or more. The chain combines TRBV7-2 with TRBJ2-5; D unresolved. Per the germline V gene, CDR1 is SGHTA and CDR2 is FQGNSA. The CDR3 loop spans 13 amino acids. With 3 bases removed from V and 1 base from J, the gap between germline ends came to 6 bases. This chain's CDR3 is CASSFGPQETQYF. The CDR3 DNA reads TGTGCCAGCAGCTTCGGACCCCAAGAGACCCAGTACTTC.

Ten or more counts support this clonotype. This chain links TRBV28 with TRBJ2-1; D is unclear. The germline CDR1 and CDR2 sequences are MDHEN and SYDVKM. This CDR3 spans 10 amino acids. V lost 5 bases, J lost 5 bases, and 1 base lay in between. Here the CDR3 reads CASSDNEQFF. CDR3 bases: TGTGCCAGCAGTGACAATGAGCAGTTCTTC.

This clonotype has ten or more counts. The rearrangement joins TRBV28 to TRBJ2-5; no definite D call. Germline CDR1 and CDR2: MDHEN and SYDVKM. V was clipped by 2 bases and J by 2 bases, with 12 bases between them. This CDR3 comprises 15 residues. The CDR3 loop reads CASSLRLTEQETQYF. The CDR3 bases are TGTGCCAGCAGTTTAAGGCTGACGGAGCAAGAGACCCAGTACTTC.

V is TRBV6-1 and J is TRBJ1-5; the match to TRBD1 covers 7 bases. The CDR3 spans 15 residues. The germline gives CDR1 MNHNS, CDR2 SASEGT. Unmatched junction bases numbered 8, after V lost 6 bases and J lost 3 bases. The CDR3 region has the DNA TGTGCCAGCAGCGGGAGAGACAGGGTCAATCAGCCCCAGCATTTT. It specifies CASSGRDRVNQPQHF.

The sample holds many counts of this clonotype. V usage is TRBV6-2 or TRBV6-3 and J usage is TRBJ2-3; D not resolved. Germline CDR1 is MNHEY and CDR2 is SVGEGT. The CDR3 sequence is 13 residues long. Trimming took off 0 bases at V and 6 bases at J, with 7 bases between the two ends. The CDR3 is CASSYSLRDTQYF. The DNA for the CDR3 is TGTGCCAGCAGTTACTCGTTGAGGGATACGCAGTATTTT.

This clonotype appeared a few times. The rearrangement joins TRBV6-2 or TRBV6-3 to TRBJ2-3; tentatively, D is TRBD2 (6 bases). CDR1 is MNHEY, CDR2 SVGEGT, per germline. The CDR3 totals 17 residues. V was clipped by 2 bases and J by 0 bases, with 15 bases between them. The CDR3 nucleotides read TGTGCCAGCAGTTACGGCTCCGGGACTGGAAGCACAGATACGCAGTATTTT. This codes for CASSYGSGTGSTDTQYF.

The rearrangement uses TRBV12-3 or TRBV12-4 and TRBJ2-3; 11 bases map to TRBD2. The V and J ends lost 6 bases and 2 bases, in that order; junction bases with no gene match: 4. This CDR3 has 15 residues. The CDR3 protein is CASRATSGITDTQYF. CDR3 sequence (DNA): TGTGCCAGCAGGGCGACTAGCGGGATCACAGATACGCAGTATTTT.

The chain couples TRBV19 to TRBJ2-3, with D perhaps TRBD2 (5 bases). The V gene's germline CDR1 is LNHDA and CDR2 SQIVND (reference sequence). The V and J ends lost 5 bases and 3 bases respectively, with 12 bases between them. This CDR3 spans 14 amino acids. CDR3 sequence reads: CASSPSGRTDTQYF. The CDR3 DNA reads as TGTGCCAGTAGTCCTTCGGGGAGAACAGATACGCAGTATTTT.

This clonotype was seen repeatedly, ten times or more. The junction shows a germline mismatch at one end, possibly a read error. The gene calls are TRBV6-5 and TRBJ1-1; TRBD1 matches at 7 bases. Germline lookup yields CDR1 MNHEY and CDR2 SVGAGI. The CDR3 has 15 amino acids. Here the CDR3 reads CASSHSGTANTEAFF. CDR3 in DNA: TGTGCCAGCAGTCACTCCGGGACAGCGAACACTGAAGCTTTCTTT.